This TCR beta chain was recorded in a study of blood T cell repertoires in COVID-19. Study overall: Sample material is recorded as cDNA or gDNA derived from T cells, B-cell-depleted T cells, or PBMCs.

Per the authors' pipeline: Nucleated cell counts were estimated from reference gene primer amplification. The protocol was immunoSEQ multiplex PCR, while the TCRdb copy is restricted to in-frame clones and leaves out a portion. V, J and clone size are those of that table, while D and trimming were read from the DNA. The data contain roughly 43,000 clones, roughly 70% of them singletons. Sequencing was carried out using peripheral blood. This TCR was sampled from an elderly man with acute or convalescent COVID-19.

The CDR3: CSVDKGGISGNTIYF. In DNA form, the CDR3 reads TGCAGCGTTGATAAAGGGGGTATCTCTGGAAACACCATATATTTT. The chain combines TRBV29-1 with TRBJ1-3; TRBD1 is a possible D gene (6 bases). The CDR3 covers 15 residues. V was clipped by 3 bases and J by 0 bases, with 12 bases between them. CDR1 and CDR2 (germline): SQVTM, ANQGSEA.